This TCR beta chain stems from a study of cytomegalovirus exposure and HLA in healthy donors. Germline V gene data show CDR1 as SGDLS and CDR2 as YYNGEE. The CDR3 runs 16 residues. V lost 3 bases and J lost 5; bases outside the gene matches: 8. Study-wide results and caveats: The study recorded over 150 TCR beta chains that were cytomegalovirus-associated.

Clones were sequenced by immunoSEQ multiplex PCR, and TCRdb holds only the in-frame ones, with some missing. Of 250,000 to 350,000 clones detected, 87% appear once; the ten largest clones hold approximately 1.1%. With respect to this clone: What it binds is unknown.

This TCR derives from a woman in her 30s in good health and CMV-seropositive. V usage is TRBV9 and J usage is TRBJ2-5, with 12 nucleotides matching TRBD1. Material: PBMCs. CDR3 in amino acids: CASSAGTGGVGETQYF. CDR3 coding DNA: TGTGCCAGCAGCGCCGGGACAGGGGGCGTGGGGGAGACCCAGTACTTC.